The clone carrying this TCR beta chain was seen more than once but under ten times. These data belong to a study of technical replicates of blood from a handful of donors. The repertoire was sequenced with immunoSEQ multiplex PCR; TCRdb's copy has only in-frame clones and lacks some. Among tens of thousands of clones, 94% were seen once, and the ten largest hold 0.2% to 0.3%. The CDR3 length is 15 residues. CDR1 and CDR2 from the germline V gene are WNHNN and SYGVQD (reference sequence). Germline trimming cut 3 bases from V and 8 bases from J; bases unmatched to any gene: 12. Sequenced sample: T cells isolated from PBMCs. The TCR sequence derives from a human donor in good health. The chain has TRBV10-1 and TRBJ1-2; 7 bases are shared with TRBD1. This chain's CDR3 is CASSERVQGGSGYTF. CDR3 nucleotide sequence: TGCGCCAGCAGTGAACGTGTTCAAGGGGGCTCGGGCTACACCTTC.